In its sample, the clone carrying this T cell receptor (beta chain) was seen a few times. The data stem from a study of early T cells in non-severe SARS-CoV-2 infection. Between the trimmed V and J ends, which lost 6 bases and 2 bases, there was a span of 13 bases. The CDR3 is 14 residues long. Germline CDR1 reads MGHDK; CDR2 reads SYGVNS. A single record per CDR3 protein comes from TCRdb applying MiXCR to the 5' RACE reads. This table has tens of thousands of distinct CDR3 sequences, over 10% appearing once. The source of this sequence is an adult who was a healthcare worker with PCR-confirmed SARS-CoV-2 infection or an uninfected control (not recorded which). This specimen was whole blood, taken at baseline. The chain links TRBV25-1 to TRBJ1-2; possible D gene TRBD1, 6 bases. CDR3 loop: CASRTPGANYGYTF. CDR3 nucleotides: TGTGCCAGCAGGACGCCAGGGGCAAACTATGGCTACACCTTC.